These 22 T cell receptor beta chains originate from one sample sequenced in a study of blood T cell repertoires in COVID-19. Sequencing used immunoSEQ multiplex PCR; TCRdb keeps in-frame clones, though not all of them. The sample includes about 120,000 clones, 85% seen only once; the top ten take approximately 1.5%. Input material: peripheral blood. The receptors come from a man aged 35-49 years with acute or convalescent COVID-19.

The V gene is TRBV7-2, the J gene TRBJ2-1, with 10 bases fitting TRBD1. Trimming at V came to 4 bases and at J to 8 bases, leaving 8 bases not matched to a gene. Germline V gene data show CDR1 as SGHTA and CDR2 as FQGNSA. This CDR3 spans 15 amino acids. CDR3 in amino acids: CASSSPGTGDHEQFF. CDR3 nucleotides: TGTGCCAGCAGCTCCCCCGGGACAGGGGACCATGAGCAGTTCTTC.

This clone is a singleton in its sample. This rearrangement joins TRBV14 to TRBJ2-1, with 9 bases aligning to TRBD1. Germline lookup yields CDR1 SGHDN and CDR2 FVKESK. The CDR3 runs 15 residues. V was pared by 2 bases and J by 4 bases, with 3 bases of the junction left unmatched. CDR3 protein: CASSQLGTGYNEQFF. Written as DNA, the CDR3 is TGTGCCAGCAGCCAACTCGGGACAGGGTACAATGAGCAGTTCTTC.

This clone turned up a few times. The V call is TRBV7-2, the J call TRBJ1-6, with 7 bases matching TRBD1. CDR1 and CDR2 (germline): SGHTA, FQGNSA. There are 15 residues in the CDR3. Trimming removed 5 bases from V and 5 bases from J; junction bases left unmatched: 6. CDR3 sequence (DNA): TGTGCCAGCAGCCCGGAACAGGGGAATAATTCACCCCTCCACTTT. Protein sequence: CASSPEQGNNSPLHF.

The gene calls are TRBV5-8 and TRBJ2-7; 9 bases line up with TRBD2. Germline V gene data show CDR1 as SGHTS and CDR2 as YDEGEE. CDR3 size: 14 residues. With V trimmed by 4 bases and J by 3 bases, 5 bases remained unmatched. CDR3 sequence: CASSLGTSSYEQYF. CDR3 DNA: TGTGCCAGCAGCCTCGGGACTAGCAGCTACGAGCAGTACTTC.

The chain combines TRBV28 with TRBJ1-1; 7 bases agree with TRBD1. There are 15 residues in the CDR3. The germline gives CDR1 MDHEN, CDR2 SYDVKM. V was clipped by 5 bases and J by 0 bases; unmatched bases: 6. The chain's CDR3 is CASSLGGRMNTEAFF. The CDR3 nucleotides are TGTGCCAGCAGTCTAGGGGGCAGAATGAACACTGAAGCTTTCTTT.

The gene calls are TRBV27 and TRBJ2-7; TRBD2 matches at 12 bases. J was trimmed by 4 bases and V by 4 bases; bases with no gene match: 8. CDR1 MNHEY and CDR2 SMNVEV come from the germline V gene (reference sequence). The CDR3 extends over 16 amino acids. The chain's CDR3 is CASSSSSGRAAYEQYF. CDR3 nucleotide sequence: TGTGCCAGCAGTTCCTCTAGCGGGAGGGCCGCGTACGAGCAGTACTTC.

The rearrangement links TRBV18 to TRBJ2-3; 12 bases line up with TRBD2. The CDR3 is 16 residues long. Germline V gives CDR1 KGHSH, CDR2 LQKENI. The J segment lost 5 bases and the V segment lost 3 bases, leaving 6 bases of the junction unmatched. The CDR3 DNA sequence: TGTGCCAGCTCACCCAGGACTAGCGGGGCCGGAGATACGCAGTATTTT. Its translation: CASSPRTSGAGDTQYF.

This chain connects TRBV18 to TRBJ2-3, with 8 bases that match TRBD1. The trim removed 3 bases at V and 4 bases at J, leaving 6 bases unmatched. CDR1 and CDR2 from the germline V gene are KGHSH and LQKENI. The CDR3 consists of 15 residues. The CDR3 DNA is TGTGCCAGCTCACCTCGGACAGGGAAGGCAGATACGCAGTATTTT. Residues: CASSPRTGKADTQYF.

The chain carries TRBV28 and TRBJ1-2; 8 bases are shared with TRBD1. With 4 bases clipped from V and 4 bases from J, the junction kept 5 bases outside the gene matches. This CDR3 is 14 amino acids long. Germline CDR1 MDHEN, CDR2 SYDVKM. The CDR3 region is CASSYPGGLYGYTF. In DNA form, the CDR3 reads TGTGCCAGCAGTTACCCAGGGGGCCTCTATGGCTACACCTTC.

The chain joins TRBV25-1 to TRBJ2-3, with 8 nucleotides matching TRBD1. Germline V gene lookup returns CDR1 MGHDK and CDR2 SYGVNS. The CDR3 spans 15 residues. V shed 6 bases, J shed 1 base, and the junction held 6 bases outside the gene matches. CDR3 sequence reads: CASSNPGQGTDTQYF. Written as DNA, the CDR3 is TGTGCCAGCAGCAACCCGGGACAGGGCACAGATACGCAGTATTTT.

The rearrangement links TRBV19 to TRBJ2-1, with TRBD2 as a possible D gene (6 bases). Germline CDR1 reads LNHDA; CDR2 reads SQIVND (reference sequence). The CDR3 has 13 residues. V lost 7 bases to trimming and J lost 5 bases, with 12 bases between them. This CDR3 is CASTAWEDNEQFF. The CDR3 DNA reads TGTGCCAGTACCGCCTGGGAGGACAATGAGCAGTTCTTC.

This clone occurred once. The chain combines TRBV28 with TRBJ1-5, with 10 bases aligning to TRBD1. Trimming cost V 3 bases and J 6 bases; bases outside gene matches: 5. The CDR3 is 15 amino acids. The germline V gene has CDR1 MDHEN and CDR2 SYDVKM. The CDR3 nucleotides are TGTGCCAGCAGTTTGGGGGACAGGGGTTCTCAGCCCCAGCATTTT. Translation gives CASSLGDRGSQPQHF.

The V and J genes are TRBV6-1 and TRBJ2-6; 7 bases line up with TRBD1. CDR3 size: 19 residues. Germline V gives CDR1 MNHNS, CDR2 SASEGT. The V segment lost 2 bases and the J segment 0 bases; nucleotides outside the gene matches: 10. CDR3 loop: CASSEKHRGAVSGANVLTF. The CDR3 coding sequence is TGTGCCAGCAGTGAAAAACACAGGGGAGCGGTCTCTGGGGCCAACGTCCTGACTTTC.

The V and J genes are TRBV7-9 and TRBJ1-2; D perhaps matches TRBD1 (6 bases). The CDR3 consists of 15 residues. Per germline, CDR1 SEHNR and CDR2 FQNEAQ (reference sequence). The V and J ends lost 5 bases and 2 bases respectively, with 15 bases between them. The CDR3 nucleotides are TGTGCCAGCAGCCCTCGAGGGGGGGCAAACTATGGCTACACCTTC. Amino acid sequence: CASSPRGGANYGYTF.

This clone has only one observation. The chain links TRBV28 to TRBJ1-1, with 8 bases identical to TRBD1. CDR1 MDHEN and CDR2 SYDVKM come from the germline V gene. The CDR3 is 16 amino acids. Trimming cost V 5 bases and J 8 bases; bases outside gene matches: 16. CDR3 loop: CASSLTGTGVVREAFF. CDR3 bases: TGTGCCAGCAGTCTGACCGGGACAGGAGTTGTTAGGGAAGCTTTCTTT.

The V call is TRBV18, the J call TRBJ2-5; 9 bases line up with TRBD1. This CDR3 has 14 residues. After removal of 6 bases from V and 5 bases from J, the junction contained 7 bases not matched to a gene. Germline CDR1 reads KGHSH; CDR2 reads LQKENI. In DNA, the CDR3 is TGTGCCAGCTCGTTAACAGGGGGCCAGGAGACCCAGTACTTC. This sequence encodes CASSLTGGQETQYF.

The chain is built from TRBV5-1 and TRBJ2-3, with 7 bases fitting TRBD2. Germline CDR1 SGHRS, CDR2 YFSETQ. The CDR3 has 14 amino acids. After removal of 4 bases from V and 6 bases from J, the junction contained 8 bases not matched to a gene. CDR3 nucleotides: TGCGCCAGCAGCGGGGGTGGGAGGGTCGATACGCAGTATTTT. Residues: CASSGGGRVDTQYF.

This chain links TRBV25-1 with TRBJ2-2; 12 nucleotides line up with TRBD2. Germline CDR1 and CDR2: MGHDK and SYGVNS. CDR3 size: 16 residues. Germline trimming cut 5 bases from V and 1 base from J; bases unmatched to any gene: 2. In DNA form, the CDR3 reads TGTGCCAGCAGTCCGGGACTAGCGGGGAACACCGGGGAGCTGTTTTTT. It yields the protein CASSPGLAGNTGELFF. The whole variable domain, remainder taken from reference TRBV25-1 and TRBJ2-2, is EADIYQTPRYLVIGTGKKITLECSQTMGHDKMYWYQQDPGMELHLIHYSYGVNSTEKGDLSSESTVSRIRTEHFPLTLESARPSHTSQYLCASSPGLAGNTGELFFGEGSRLTVL.

The chain uses TRBV5-4 and TRBJ2-5, with D possibly TRBD1 on 5 matching bases. This CDR3 has 14 amino acids. V lost 4 bases, J lost 5 bases, and 15 bases lay in between. Germline-derived CDR1 and CDR2 are SGHNT and YYREEE (reference sequence). The CDR3 loop reads CASSEQGYLETQYF. CDR3 coding DNA: TGTGCCAGCAGCGAGCAGGGATACTTGGAGACCCAGTACTTC. The full variable domain, completed using reference TRBV5-4 and TRBJ2-5, is ETGVTQSPTHLIKTRGQQVTLRCSSQSGHNTVSWYQQALGQGPQFIFQYYREEENGRGNFPPRFSGLQFPNYSSELNVNALELDDSALYLCASSEQGYLETQYFGPGTRLLVL.

This clone was seen once. The rearrangement links TRBV9 to TRBJ2-1, with D maybe TRBD2 (6 bases). From germline, CDR1 is SGDLS and CDR2 YYNGEE. This CDR3 spans 14 amino acids. With 4 bases removed from V and 1 base from J, the gap between germline ends came to 9 bases. CDR3 nucleotides: TGTGCCAGCAGCCCCCGGGGGTCCTACAATGAGCAGTTCTTC. This sequence encodes CASSPRGSYNEQFF.

The chain recombines TRBV4-1 with TRBJ2-3, with 10 positions matching TRBD2. The trim removed 2 bases at V and 2 bases at J, leaving 4 bases unmatched. This CDR3 spans 16 amino acids. In germline, CDR1 is MGHRA, CDR2 YSYEKL. The CDR3 DNA follows: TGCGCCAGCAGCCAAAGCGGGGGGGCCGTCACAGATACGCAGTATTTT. Amino acid sequence: CASSQSGGAVTDTQYF.

The gene calls are TRBV6-2 or TRBV6-3 and TRBJ2-2; 7 nucleotides agree with TRBD1. The trim removed 6 bases at V and 6 bases at J, leaving 1 base unmatched. Per the germline V gene, CDR1 is MNHEY and CDR2 is SVGEGT. This CDR3 contains 12 residues. For the CDR3, the DNA is TGTGCCAGCAGCGACAGGGCCGGGGAGCTGTTTTTT. This translates into CASSDRAGELFF.